These 2 T cell receptor beta chains originate from one sample sequenced in a study of T cell responses to AZD1222 COVID-19 vaccine. Generated by immunoSEQ multiplex PCR, the TCRdb table keeps only in-frame clones and is missing some. Of approximately 150,000 clones in the sample, around 91% were seen once. Source: peripheral blood, taken 28 days after the second AZD1222 dose. Every receptor here comes from an adult who received the AZD1222 COVID-19 vaccine.

The chain uses TRBV7-9 and TRBJ2-5, with D uncertain. The CDR3 loop spans 17 amino acids. Deletions cut 5 bases from V and 2 bases from J, with 21 bases between. Germline V gene data show CDR1 as SEHNR and CDR2 as FQNEAQ (reference sequence). CDR3 coding DNA: TGTGCCAGCAGCCGCACTCCCTCCGGGCTCGGACAAGAGACCCAGTACTTC. This codes for CASSRTPSGLGQETQYF.

The chain combines TRBV2 with TRBJ1-5; TRBD1 might be the D (6 bases). Between the trimmed V and J ends, which lost 7 bases and 3 bases, there was a span of 10 bases. Per germline, CDR1 SNHLY and CDR2 FYNNEI. The CDR3 has 13 amino acids. The CDR3, as DNA: TGTGCCAGCAATCAGGGGCCCAATCAGCCCCAGCATTTT. Translated, it gives CASNQGPNQPQHF.